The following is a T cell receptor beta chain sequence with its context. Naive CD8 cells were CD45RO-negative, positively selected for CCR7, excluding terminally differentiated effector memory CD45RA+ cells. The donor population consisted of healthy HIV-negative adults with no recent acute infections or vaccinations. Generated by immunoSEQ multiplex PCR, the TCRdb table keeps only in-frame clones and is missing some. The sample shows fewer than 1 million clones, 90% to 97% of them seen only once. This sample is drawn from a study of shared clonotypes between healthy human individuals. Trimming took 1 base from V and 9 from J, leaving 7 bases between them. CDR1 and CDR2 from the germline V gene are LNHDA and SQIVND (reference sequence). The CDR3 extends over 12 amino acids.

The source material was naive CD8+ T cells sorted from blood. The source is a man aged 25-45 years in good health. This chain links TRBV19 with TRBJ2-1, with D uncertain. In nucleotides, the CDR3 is TGTGCCAGTAGTATAGTGGCTAGTGAGCAGTTCTTC. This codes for CASSIVASEQFF.